This T cell receptor (beta chain) was retrieved from a study of siplizumab effects on memory and regulatory T cells. Overall study results and limits: Memory cells seemed less diverse than naive T cells, which seemed major alloresponse contributors.

A note on this clone: Its antigen is unknown.

CDR1 is SQVTM and CDR2 is ANQGSEA in the germline V gene. V dropped 6 bases and J dropped 7 bases, with 11 bases sitting between them. CDR3 length: 11 amino acids. Libraries were prepared by immunoSEQ multiplex PCR; TCRdb keeps only in-frame clonotypes and omits some of them. The table shows about 100,000 clones, with about 94% occurring only once. Sequencing was carried out using non-Treg CD4+ T cells sorted from blood. The origin of this receptor is a human donor in good health. The chain combines TRBV29-1 with TRBJ2-3; D is undetermined. The DNA of the CDR3 is TGCAGCGTGGAGTACGACTATACGCAGTATTTT. This gives the protein CSVEYDYTQYF.